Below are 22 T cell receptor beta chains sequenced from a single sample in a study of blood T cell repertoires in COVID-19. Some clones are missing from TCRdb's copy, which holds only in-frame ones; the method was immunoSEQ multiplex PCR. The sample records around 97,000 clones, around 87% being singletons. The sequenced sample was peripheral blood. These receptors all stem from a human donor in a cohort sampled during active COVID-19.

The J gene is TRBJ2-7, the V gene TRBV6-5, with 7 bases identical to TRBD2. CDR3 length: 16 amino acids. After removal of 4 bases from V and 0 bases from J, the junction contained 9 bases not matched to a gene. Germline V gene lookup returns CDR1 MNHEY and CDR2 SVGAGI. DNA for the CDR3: TGTGCCAGCAGTTTCTTCGGAGCGGGGAGCTCCTACGAGCAGTACTTC. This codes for CASSFFGAGSSYEQYF.

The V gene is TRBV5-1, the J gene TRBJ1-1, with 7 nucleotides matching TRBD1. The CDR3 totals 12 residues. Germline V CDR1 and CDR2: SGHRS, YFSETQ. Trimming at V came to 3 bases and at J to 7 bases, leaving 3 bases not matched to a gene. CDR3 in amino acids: CASSSGDSEAFF. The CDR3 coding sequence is TGCGCCAGCAGCTCCGGGGACAGTGAAGCTTTCTTT.

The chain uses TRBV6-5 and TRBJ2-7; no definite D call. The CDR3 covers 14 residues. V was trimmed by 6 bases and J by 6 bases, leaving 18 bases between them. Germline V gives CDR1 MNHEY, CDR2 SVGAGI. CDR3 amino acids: CASRRGLSSAEQYF. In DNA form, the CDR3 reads TGTGCCAGCAGAAGAGGTCTGTCGTCCGCCGAGCAGTACTTC.

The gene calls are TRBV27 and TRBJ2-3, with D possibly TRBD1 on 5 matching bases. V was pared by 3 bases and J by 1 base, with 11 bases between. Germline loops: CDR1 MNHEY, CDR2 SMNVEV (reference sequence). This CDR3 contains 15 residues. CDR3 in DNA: TGTGCCAGCAGTTTCTGGACAAGCCGCACAGATACGCAGTATTTT. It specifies CASSFWTSRTDTQYF.

The CDR3 DNA reads TGTGCCAGCAGTCCTTCCCTGGGTATAGGGGGCTTTGGGAGTGGCTACACCTTC. It codes for CASSPSLGIGGFGSGYTF. This chain uses TRBV6-6 with TRBJ1-2, with TRBD1 matching over 7 bases. This CDR3 has 18 residues. The V segment lost 5 bases and the J segment 7 bases; nucleotides outside the gene matches: 22. CDR1 is MNHNY and CDR2 is SVGAGI in the germline V gene (reference sequence).

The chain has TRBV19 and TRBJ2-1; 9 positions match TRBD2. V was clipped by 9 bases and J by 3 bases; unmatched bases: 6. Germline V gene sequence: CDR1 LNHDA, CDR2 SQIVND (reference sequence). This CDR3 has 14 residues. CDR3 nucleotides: TGTGCCAGCTCCAAACTAGCGGGCTACAATGAGCAGTTCTTC. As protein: CASSKLAGYNEQFF. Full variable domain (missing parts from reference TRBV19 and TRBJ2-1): DGGITQSPKYLFRKEGQNVTLSCEQNLNHDAMYWYRQDPGQGLRLIYYSQIVNDFQKGDIAEGYSVSREKKESFPLTVTSAQKNPTAFYLCASSKLAGYNEQFFGPGTRLTVL.

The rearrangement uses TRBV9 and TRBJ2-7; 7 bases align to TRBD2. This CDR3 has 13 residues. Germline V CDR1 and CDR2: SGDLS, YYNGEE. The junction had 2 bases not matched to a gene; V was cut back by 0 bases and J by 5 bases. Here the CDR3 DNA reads TGTGCCAGCAGCGTAGTGGGAGGGAACGAGCAGTACTTC. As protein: CASSVVGGNEQYF.

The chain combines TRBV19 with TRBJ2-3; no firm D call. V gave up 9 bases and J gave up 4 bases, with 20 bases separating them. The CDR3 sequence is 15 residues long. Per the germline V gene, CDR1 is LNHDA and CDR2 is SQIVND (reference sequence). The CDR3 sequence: CASRTLGVRPDTQYF. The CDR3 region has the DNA TGTGCCAGCCGCACCCTCGGAGTTAGGCCAGATACGCAGTATTTT. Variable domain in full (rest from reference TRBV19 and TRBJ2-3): DGGITQSPKYLFRKEGQNVTLSCEQNLNHDAMYWYRQDPGQGLRLIYYSQIVNDFQKGDIAEGYSVSREKKESFPLTVTSAQKNPTAFYLCASRTLGVRPDTQYFGPGTRLTVL.

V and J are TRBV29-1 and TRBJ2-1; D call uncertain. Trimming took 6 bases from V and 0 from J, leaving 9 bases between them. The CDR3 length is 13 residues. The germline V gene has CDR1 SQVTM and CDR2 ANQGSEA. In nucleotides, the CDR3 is TGCAGCGTCCAACTAAGCTCCTACAATGAGCAGTTCTTC. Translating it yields CSVQLSSYNEQFF.

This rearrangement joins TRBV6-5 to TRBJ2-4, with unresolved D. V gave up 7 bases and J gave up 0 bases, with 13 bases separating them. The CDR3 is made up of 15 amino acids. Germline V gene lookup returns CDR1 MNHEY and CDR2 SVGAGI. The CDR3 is CASNAGGLAKNIQYF. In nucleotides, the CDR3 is TGTGCCAGCAATGCCGGTGGGCTAGCCAAAAACATTCAGTACTTC.

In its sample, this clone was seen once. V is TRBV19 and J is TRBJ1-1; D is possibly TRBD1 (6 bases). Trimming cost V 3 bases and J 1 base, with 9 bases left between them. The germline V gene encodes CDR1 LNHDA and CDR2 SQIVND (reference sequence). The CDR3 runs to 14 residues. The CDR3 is CASSIWGPNTEAFF. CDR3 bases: TGTGCCAGTAGTATCTGGGGGCCGAACACTGAAGCTTTCTTT.

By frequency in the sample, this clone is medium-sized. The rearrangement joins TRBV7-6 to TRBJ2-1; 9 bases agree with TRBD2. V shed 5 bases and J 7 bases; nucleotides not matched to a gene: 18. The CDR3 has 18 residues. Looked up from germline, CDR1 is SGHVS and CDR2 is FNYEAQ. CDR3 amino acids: CASSDFRSGSPMGNEQFF. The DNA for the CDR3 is TGTGCCAGCAGCGACTTTCGTAGCGGGAGCCCTATGGGGAATGAGCAGTTCTTC.

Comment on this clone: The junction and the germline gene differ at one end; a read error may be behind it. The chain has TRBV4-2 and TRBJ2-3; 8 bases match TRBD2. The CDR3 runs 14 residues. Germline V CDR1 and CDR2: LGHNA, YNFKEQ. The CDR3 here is CASSQAGDTDTQYF. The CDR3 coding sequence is TGTGCCAGCAGTCAAGCGGGGGACACAGATACGCAGTATTTT.

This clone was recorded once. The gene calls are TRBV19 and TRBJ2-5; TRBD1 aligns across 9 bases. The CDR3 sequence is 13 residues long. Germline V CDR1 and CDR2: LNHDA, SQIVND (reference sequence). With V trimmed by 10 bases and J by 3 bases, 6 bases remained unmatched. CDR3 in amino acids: CATRTGEEETQYF. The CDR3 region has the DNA TGTGCCACCCGGACAGGGGAAGAAGAGACCCAGTACTTC.

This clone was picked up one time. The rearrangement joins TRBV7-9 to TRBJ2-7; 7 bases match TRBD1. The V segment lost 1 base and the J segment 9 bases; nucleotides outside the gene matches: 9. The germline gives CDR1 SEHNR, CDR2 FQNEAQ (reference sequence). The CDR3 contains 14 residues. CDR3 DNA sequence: TGTGCCAGCAGCTTAGGCCCAGGGGGACCTCGGCAGTACTTC. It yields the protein CASSLGPGGPRQYF.

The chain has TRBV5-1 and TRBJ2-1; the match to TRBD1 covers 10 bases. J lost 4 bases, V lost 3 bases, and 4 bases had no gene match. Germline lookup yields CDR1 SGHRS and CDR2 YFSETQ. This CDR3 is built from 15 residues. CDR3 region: CASSSTGGGYNEQFF. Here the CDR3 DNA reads TGCGCCAGCAGCTCGACAGGGGGCGGGTACAATGAGCAGTTCTTC.

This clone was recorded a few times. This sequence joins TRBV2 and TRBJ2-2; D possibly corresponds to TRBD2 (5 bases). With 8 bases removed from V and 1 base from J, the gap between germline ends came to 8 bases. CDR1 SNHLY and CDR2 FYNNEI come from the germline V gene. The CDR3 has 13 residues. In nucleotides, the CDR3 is TGTGCCAGCGGACTGCGGAACACCGGGGAGCTGTTTTTT. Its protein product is CASGLRNTGELFF.

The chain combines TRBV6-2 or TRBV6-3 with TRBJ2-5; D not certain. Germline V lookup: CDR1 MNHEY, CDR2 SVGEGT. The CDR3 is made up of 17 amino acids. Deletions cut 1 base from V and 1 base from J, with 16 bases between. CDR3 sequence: CASSYYGGVVGQETQYF. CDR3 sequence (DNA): TGTGCCAGCAGTTACTACGGTGGAGTTGTGGGCCAAGAGACCCAGTACTTC.

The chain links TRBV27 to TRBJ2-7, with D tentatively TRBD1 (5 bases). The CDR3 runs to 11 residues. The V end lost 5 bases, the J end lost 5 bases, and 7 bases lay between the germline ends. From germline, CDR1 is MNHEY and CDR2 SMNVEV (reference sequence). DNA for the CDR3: TGTGCCAGCAGTCAGACAGACGAGCAGTACTTC. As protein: CASSQTDEQYF.

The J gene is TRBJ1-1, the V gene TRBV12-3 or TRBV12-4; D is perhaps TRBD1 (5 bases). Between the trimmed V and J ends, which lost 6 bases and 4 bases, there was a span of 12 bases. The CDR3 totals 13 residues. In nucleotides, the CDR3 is TGTGCCAGCAGGCGGGGCAGGGTCACTGAAGCTTTCTTT. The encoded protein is CASRRGRVTEAFF.

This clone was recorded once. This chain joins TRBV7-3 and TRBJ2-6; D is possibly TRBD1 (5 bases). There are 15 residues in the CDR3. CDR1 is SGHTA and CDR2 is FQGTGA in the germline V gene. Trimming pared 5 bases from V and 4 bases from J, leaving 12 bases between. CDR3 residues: CASSQGQAGANVLTF. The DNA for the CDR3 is TGTGCCAGCAGCCAGGGCCAGGCCGGGGCCAACGTCCTGACTTTC.

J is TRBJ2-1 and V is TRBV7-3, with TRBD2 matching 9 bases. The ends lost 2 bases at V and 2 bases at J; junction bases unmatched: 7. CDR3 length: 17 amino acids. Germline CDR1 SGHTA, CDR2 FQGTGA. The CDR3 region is CASSLLLAGATYNEQFF. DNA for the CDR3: TGTGCCAGCAGCTTACTGTTAGCGGGGGCAACCTACAATGAGCAGTTCTTC.